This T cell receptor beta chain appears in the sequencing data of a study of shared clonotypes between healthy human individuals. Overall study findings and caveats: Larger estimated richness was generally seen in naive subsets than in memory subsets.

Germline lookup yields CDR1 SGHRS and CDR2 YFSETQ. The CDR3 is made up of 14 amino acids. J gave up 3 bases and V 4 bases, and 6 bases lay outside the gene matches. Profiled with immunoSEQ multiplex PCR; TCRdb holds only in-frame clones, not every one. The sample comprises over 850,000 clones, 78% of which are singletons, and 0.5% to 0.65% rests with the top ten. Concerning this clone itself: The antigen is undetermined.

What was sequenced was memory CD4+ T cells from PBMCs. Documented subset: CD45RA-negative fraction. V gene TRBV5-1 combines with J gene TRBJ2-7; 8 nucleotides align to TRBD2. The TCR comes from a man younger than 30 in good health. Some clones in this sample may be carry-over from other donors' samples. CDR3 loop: CASSKREFSYEQYF. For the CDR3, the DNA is TGCGCCAGCAGCAAGCGGGAGTTTAGCTACGAGCAGTACTTC.